The clone carrying this T cell receptor (beta chain) was counted between two and nine times. Its antigen is not known. This sample stems from a study of beta chain features in type 1 diabetes. The study's findings and limits: All four CD4+ subsets from Type 1 diabetes patients carried moderately but significantly shorter TCRB CDR3s.

CDR3 length: 13 amino acids. Germline loops: CDR1 SQVTM, CDR2 ANQGSEA. V lost 4 bases and J lost 1, with 10 bases in between. The entirety of the isolated RNA underwent reverse transcription, so expressed TCRB transcripts were sequenced. Some clones are missing from TCRdb's copy, which holds only in-frame ones; the method was immunoSEQ multiplex PCR. The top ten clones hold 0.035% to 0.045% of a sample with 600,000 or so clones, more than 13% of them seen once. Specimen: naive CD4+ T cells from blood. The sequence was obtained from a man younger than 30 with type 1 diabetes. The rearrangement uses TRBV29-1 and TRBJ1-1; D call uncertain. The CDR3 region is CSVGRLSNTEAFF. CDR3 sequence (DNA): TGCAGCGTTGGTCGACTGTCGAACACTGAAGCTTTCTTT.